The clone carrying this T cell receptor (beta chain) was seen more than once but under ten times. The antigen remains undetermined. This sample stems from a study of CD4+ T cells in melanoma. Findings and caveats of the study: CD8+ T cell, macrophage and B cell function reportedly correlated with neoantigen-specific CD4+ T cells. Reportedly, melanoma neoantigen-specific CD4+ T cells showed varied differentiation states.

Trimming at V came to 0 bases and at J to 4 bases, leaving 7 bases not matched to a gene. Germline V lookup: CDR1 LGHNA, CDR2 YNFKEQ. This CDR3 region has 17 residues. TCRdb's copy holds only in-frame clones and misses some; the assay was immunoSEQ multiplex PCR. This sample yields approximately 7,400 clones, of which around half are seen a single time; approximately 16% belongs to the top ten. The receptor was isolated from a human donor with melanoma. Material for sequencing was cells from a culture (not recorded whether cultured in vitro). The chain combines TRBV4-2 with TRBJ2-3, with 10 nucleotides matching TRBD2. The CDR3 is CASSQDWSGGEADTQYF. For the CDR3, the DNA is TGTGCCAGCAGCCAAGATTGGAGCGGGGGGGAAGCAGATACGCAGTATTTT.